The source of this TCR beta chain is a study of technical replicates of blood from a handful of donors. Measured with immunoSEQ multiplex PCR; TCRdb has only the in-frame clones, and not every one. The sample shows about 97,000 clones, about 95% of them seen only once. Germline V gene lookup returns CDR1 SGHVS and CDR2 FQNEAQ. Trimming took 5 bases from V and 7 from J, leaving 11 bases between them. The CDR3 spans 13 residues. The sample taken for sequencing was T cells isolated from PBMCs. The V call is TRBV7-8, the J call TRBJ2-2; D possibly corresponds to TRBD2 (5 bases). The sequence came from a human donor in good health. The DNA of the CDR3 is TGTGCCAGCAGCCCGCGGACTGGCGGGGAGCTGTTTTTT. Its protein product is CASSPRTGGELFF.